The 24 T cell receptor beta chains listed next were all sequenced from one sample in a study of T cell repertoires in cytomegalovirus infection. TCRdb reanalysed the reads using MiXCR and keeps one entry per CDR3 protein. The sample lists under 800,000 distinct CDR3 sequences, roughly 26% occurring once. Sequencing was carried out using CD8+ T cells from PBMCs. These receptors were collected from a human donor in good health (CMV status not recorded). Some clones in this sample may be carry-over from other donors' samples.

This chain links TRBV11-2 with TRBJ2-7, with D perhaps assigned TRBD1 or TRBD2 (7 bases each). Trimming pared 3 bases from V and 4 bases from J, leaving 13 bases between. CDR1 and CDR2 from the germline V gene are SGHAT and FQNNGV. The CDR3 has 14 residues. The CDR3 protein is CASSLGGGSYEQYV. In nucleotides, the CDR3 is TGTGCCAGCAGCTTGGGAGGGGGCTCGTACGAGCAGTACGTC.

There are many counts of this clonotype. V usage is TRBV14 and J usage is TRBJ1-6; D possibly corresponds to TRBD1 (6 bases). Germline loops: CDR1 SGHDN, CDR2 FVKESK. V shed 5 bases and J shed 7 bases, with 12 bases lying between them. The CDR3 contains 14 residues. The DNA of the CDR3 is TGTGCCAGCAGCGCGACAGGCTACAATTCACCCCTCCACTTT. Encoded protein: CASSATGYNSPLHF.

This clonotype was counted many times. The chain joins TRBV2 to TRBJ1-2; 9 nucleotides match TRBD1. The CDR3 has 15 amino acids. Germline V gives CDR1 SNHLY, CDR2 FYNNEI. V shed 3 bases and J 5 bases; nucleotides not matched to a gene: 7. The chain's CDR3 is CASSEWTGVGYGYTF. The CDR3 DNA reads TGTGCCAGCAGTGAGTGGACAGGGGTTGGTTATGGCTACACCTTC.

The V call is TRBV28, the J call TRBJ2-2; 8 bases are a match to TRBD1. The V gene end was trimmed by 5 bases and the J gene end by 7 bases; junction bases not matched to a gene: 9. The germline CDR1 and CDR2 sequences are MDHEN and SYDVKM. The CDR3 totals 15 residues. The CDR3 DNA reads TGTGCCAGCAGTCAACAGGACAGGGTTGACGGGGAGCTGTTTTTT. Its translation: CASSQQDRVDGELFF.

The J gene is TRBJ1-4, the V gene TRBV7-9; TRBD1 matches 7 bases. The CDR3 totals 17 residues. V shed 5 bases and J 1 base; nucleotides not matched to a gene: 10. The germline V gene encodes CDR1 SEHNR and CDR2 FQNEAQ (reference sequence). In nucleotides, the CDR3 is TGTGCCAGCAGCCCCCCCCAGGGGACAGTAACTAATGAAAAACTGTTTTTT. The encoded protein is CASSPPQGTVTNEKLFF.

In this sample, this clonotype turned up a few times. This rearrangement joins TRBV6-6 to TRBJ2-3, with 7 bases aligning to TRBD1. J was trimmed by 1 base and V by 0 bases; bases with no gene match: 1. Per the germline V gene, CDR1 is MNHNY and CDR2 is SVGAGI (reference sequence). CDR3 length equals 15 residues. CDR3 nucleotide sequence: TGTGCCAGCAGTTACTCCGGACAGGGCACAGATACGCAGTATTTT. This translates into CASSYSGQGTDTQYF.

There are many counts of this clonotype. V is TRBV7-8 and J is TRBJ2-7; 8 bases line up with TRBD2. The J segment lost 4 bases and the V segment lost 4 bases, leaving 3 bases of the junction unmatched. CDR3 length: 13 residues. In germline, CDR1 is SGHVS, CDR2 FQNEAQ. This CDR3 is CASSSLAGYEQYV. DNA for the CDR3: TGTGCCAGCAGCTCCTTAGCGGGGTACGAGCAGTACGTC.

A word on this clonotype: A much larger clone sits a single nucleotide away, making a read error possible. The chain is built from TRBV6-8 and TRBJ2-1; a weak D match, TRBD2 (5 bases). This CDR3 comprises 14 residues. Germline values: CDR1 MNHGY, CDR2 SAAAGT. CDR3 region: CVSGTGLAGNEQFF. CDR3 bases: TGTGTCAGCGGAACTGGTCTGGCAGGCAATGAGCAGTTCTTC.

This clonotype came up many times. The chain is built from TRBV7-2 and TRBJ1-1; maybe TRBD1 (6 bases). Trimming left V 5 bases short and J 7 bases short, with 14 bases between. CDR3 length: 13 amino acids. Germline V gene sequence: CDR1 SGHTA, CDR2 FQGNSA. The CDR3 protein is CASSPQGLREAFF. The CDR3, as DNA: TGTGCCAGCAGCCCACAGGGTCTCCGTGAAGCTTTCTTT. The variable domain in full, with the rest retrieved from reference TRBV7-2 and TRBJ1-1, is GAGVSQSPSNKVTEKGKDVELRCDPISGHTALYWYRQSLGQGLEFLIYFQGNSAPDKSGLPSDRFSAERTGGSVSTLTIQRTQQEDSAVYLCASSPQGLREAFFGQGTRLTVV.

This clonotype has a handful of counts. V gene TRBV10-3 combines with J gene TRBJ1-4; 11 nucleotides agree with TRBD1. The CDR3 consists of 17 residues. Trimming cost V 3 bases and J 4 bases; bases outside gene matches: 7. Per the germline V gene, CDR1 is ENHRY and CDR2 is SYGVKD. CDR3 sequence reads: CAISEPGQGVSNEKLFF. CDR3 nucleotides: TGTGCCATCAGTGAACCGGGACAGGGGGTCAGTAATGAAAAACTGTTTTTT.

The V and J genes are TRBV3-1 and TRBJ1-1; weak D call: TRBD1 (5 bases). Trimming left V 0 bases short and J 3 bases short, with 11 bases between. The CDR3 is 15 residues long. Germline V gives CDR1 LGHDT, CDR2 YNNKEL (reference sequence). In nucleotides, the CDR3 is TGTGCCAGCAGCCAAGAATGGTGGGGGGACACTGAAGCTTTCTTT. Amino acids: CASSQEWWGDTEAFF.

V and J are TRBV20-1 and TRBJ1-4; 7 bases align to TRBD1. J was trimmed by 5 bases and V by 0 bases; bases with no gene match: 6. This CDR3 has 15 residues. Germline lookup yields CDR1 DFQATT and CDR2 SNEGSKA (reference sequence). The CDR3 DNA follows: TGCAGTGCTAGAGATCTCCAGGGGGACAATGAAAAACTGTTTTTT. Translating gives CSARDLQGDNEKLFF.

At least ten counts were recorded for this clonotype. This chain uses TRBV28 with TRBJ1-5, with TRBD1 as a possible D gene (5 bases). Germline CDR1 and CDR2: MDHEN and SYDVKM. There are 15 residues in the CDR3. Trimming shortened V by 3 bases and J by 9 bases, and 18 bases separated the two germline ends. The CDR3 here is CASSFVGRALRPQHF. DNA for the CDR3: TGTGCCAGCAGTTTCGTGGGCAGGGCGTTACGGCCCCAGCATTTT.

There are many counts of this clonotype. V usage is TRBV7-9 and J usage is TRBJ2-1, with D tentatively TRBD1 (5 bases). Trimming left V 5 bases short and J 7 bases short, with 21 bases between. Germline V lookup: CDR1 SEHNR, CDR2 FQNEAQ (reference sequence). CDR3 length: 16 residues. In DNA, the CDR3 is TGTGCCAGCAGCCCGACTTTAGGGGCAGAGGAGAATGAGCAGTTCTTC. This codes for CASSPTLGAEENEQFF.

This clonotype has ten or more counts. The J gene is TRBJ1-5, the V gene TRBV12-3 or TRBV12-4; possibly TRBD1 for D (6 bases). V lost 8 bases and J 2 bases, leaving 16 bases between the germline ends. CDR3 length: 15 amino acids. CDR3 protein: CASLDSRWGNQPQHF. CDR3 in DNA: TGTGCCAGCCTGGACAGCCGGTGGGGCAATCAGCCCCAGCATTTT.

The CDR3 region is CSARDGGNTGELFF. DNA of the CDR3: TGCAGTGCTAGAGATGGGGGGAACACCGGGGAGCTGTTTTTT. This rearrangement joins TRBV20-1 to TRBJ2-2; D may be TRBD1 or TRBD2 (5 bases each). This CDR3 is built from 14 residues. The V and J ends lost 0 bases and 1 base respectively, with 6 bases between them. CDR1 DFQATT and CDR2 SNEGSKA come from the germline V gene (reference sequence).

The rearrangement links TRBV6-2 or TRBV6-3 to TRBJ1-1; unclear D gene. The V end lost 0 bases, the J end lost 2 bases, and 19 bases lay between the germline ends. Germline V gene sequence: CDR1 MNHEY, CDR2 SVGEGT. CDR3 length: 18 residues. The CDR3 protein is CASSYSIFWAVLNTEAFF. The CDR3, as DNA: TGTGCCAGCAGTTACTCTATCTTCTGGGCCGTTCTCAACACTGAAGCTTTCTTT.

With regard to this clonotype: Since a much larger clone is just one base distant, this may be a read error. The CDR3 DNA sequence: TGTACCAGCAGCTCCGGGGGGCTGATTGACGAGCAGTACTTC. Its translation is CTSSSGGLIDEQYF. The chain uses TRBV7-2 and TRBJ2-7; a weak D match, TRBD2 (7 bases). Trimming removed 4 bases at V and 5 bases at J, with 15 bases between. Germline-derived CDR1 and CDR2 are SGHTA and FQGNSA. The CDR3 runs 14 residues.

This chain links TRBV20-1 with TRBJ2-1; maybe TRBD1 (5 bases). The V end lost 3 bases, the J end lost 7 bases, and 13 bases lay between the germline ends. There are 13 residues in the CDR3. Germline assignment: CDR1 DFQATT and CDR2 SNEGSKA (reference sequence). For the CDR3, the DNA is TGCAGTGCTAGCAGGGATTTTCGGAATGAGCAGTTCTTC. Translating gives CSASRDFRNEQFF.

This clonotype was counted ten times or more. J is TRBJ2-4 and V is TRBV6-5, with 11 bases identical to TRBD2. After removal of 5 bases from V and 6 bases from J, the junction contained 9 bases not matched to a gene. Looked up from germline, CDR1 is MNHEY and CDR2 is SVGAGI. This CDR3 is 16 amino acids long. CDR3 region: CASSRLAGRFLNIQYF. CDR3 in DNA: TGTGCCAGCAGTAGACTAGCGGGGAGATTTTTAAACATTCAGTACTTC.

The CDR3 here is CASSSPHTGGDPYEQFF. DNA of the CDR3: TGTGCCAGCAGCTCCCCCCACACAGGGGGCGATCCGTATGAGCAGTTCTTC. The V and J genes are TRBV7-9 and TRBJ2-1, with TRBD1 matching 9 bases. The ends lost 4 bases at V and 8 bases at J; junction bases unmatched: 15. The CDR3 contains 17 residues. Germline lookup yields CDR1 SEHNR and CDR2 FQNEAQ (reference sequence). The whole variable domain, remainder taken from reference TRBV7-9 and TRBJ2-1, is DTGVSQNPRHKITKRGQNVTFRCDPISEHNRLYWYRQTLGQGPEFLTYFQNEAQLEKSRLLSDRFSAERPKGSFSTLEIQRTEQGDSAMYLCASSSPHTGGDPYEQFFGPGTRLTVL.

This clonotype was observed many times. This chain links TRBV4-1 with TRBJ2-1, with TRBD2 matching 9 bases. Germline V lookup: CDR1 MGHRA, CDR2 YSYEKL. The CDR3 consists of 16 residues. Losses at the gene ends were 2 bases for V and 4 bases for J; bases not matched to a gene: 6. CDR3 sequence (DNA): TGCGCCAGCAGCCAAACGGGACTAGCCTCATACAATGAGCAGTTCTTC. Protein: CASSQTGLASYNEQFF.

The chain combines TRBV10-2 with TRBJ2-3; tentative D call: TRBD2 (5 bases). The germline V gene has CDR1 WSHSY and CDR2 SAAADI. This CDR3 has 16 residues. The V end was cut by 5 bases, the J end by 6 bases, with 21 bases between. The CDR3, as DNA: TGCGCCAGCAGTTCAGGCCTAGCCGGCGTTCGTGATACGCAGTATTTT. It translates to CASSSGLAGVRDTQYF.

The CDR3 reads CASSLRGTDYEQYV. CDR3 DNA sequence: TGTGCCAGCAGTTTAAGGGGGACGGATTACGAGCAGTACGTC. The chain couples TRBV28 to TRBJ2-7, with D tentatively TRBD1 (6 bases). CDR3 length equals 14 residues. V shed 2 bases and J shed 4 bases, with 12 bases lying between them. From germline, CDR1 is MDHEN and CDR2 SYDVKM.